These T cell receptor beta chains were read from a single sample in a study of T-cell reconstitution after alpha-beta-depleted transplantation in children. TCRdb reanalysed the PCR reads using MiXCR and keeps one entry per CDR3 protein. In the table there are 490,000 or so distinct CDR3 sequences, roughly an eighth of which are singletons. This specimen consisted of PBMCs from the stem cell graft donor, obtained from the stem cell graft. The receptors were sampled from a human donor who donated a stem cell graft to a child with combined immunodeficiency. Both conserved end residues are part of each CDR3. The D gene is left open where the match is weak. Where a row states a size, it is once, few, many or the class of an expanded clone; other rows omit it.

few	TRBV5-1	.	TRBJ1-4	TGCGCCAGCAGCCTTACTTCGGTAACTAATGAAAAACTGTTTTTT	CASSLTSVTNEKLFF
many	TRBV25-1	.	TRBJ1-5	TGTGCCAGCAGTGGGGGGAGCAATCAGCCCCAGCATTTT	CASSGGSNQPQHF
many	TRBV6-2/TRBV6-3	TRBD2	TRBJ2-1	TGTGCCAGCAGTTACCATCGAGAGCGGGGGGGCAATGAGCAGTTCTTC	CASSYHRERGGNEQFF
.	TRBV30	.	TRBJ2-2	TGTGCCTGGACCGGTACCGGGGAGCTGTTTTTT	CAWTGTGELFF
many	TRBV7-2	.	TRBJ2-1	TGTGCCAGCAGCTTAGACCTGAGCTCCTACAATGAGCAGTTCTTC	CASSLDLSSYNEQFF
many	TRBV6-1	.	TRBJ1-5	TGTGCCAGCAGTGAGGACGGAACACGAGCCCAGCATTTT	CASSEDGTRAQHF
.	TRBV6-1	.	TRBJ2-1	TGTGCCAGCAGTGAGGGGGGTTCCTACAATGAGCAGTTCTTC	CASSEGGSYNEQFF
.	TRBV30	TRBD2	TRBJ2-3	TGTGCCTGGAATAGCGGGAGAGTATTTGTGAGGACAGATACGCAGTATTTT	CAWNSGRVFVRTDTQYF
.	TRBV5-1	.	TRBJ2-6	TGCGCCAGCACGACAGGACCCTCTGGGGCCAACGTCCTGACTTTC	CASTTGPSGANVLTF
.	TRBV28	.	TRBJ1-5	TGTGCCAGCAGTTCCTCAGGGAGAGGGGAATATAGCAATCAGCCCCAGCATTTT	CASSSSGRGEYSNQPQHF
many	TRBV20-1	.	TRBJ2-3	TGCAGTGCTCCGGGACACCTCACAGATACGCAGTATTTT	CSAPGHLTDTQYF
few	TRBV29-1	.	TRBJ2-1	TGCAGCGTTGAAGTGGGCAGGAGGGGGCAGTTCTTC	CSVEVGRRGQFF
many	TRBV7-2	.	TRBJ2-7	TGTGCCAGCAGCTTAGTAGACAGCTCCTACGAGCAGTACTTC	CASSLVDSSYEQYF
.	TRBV2	TRBD1	TRBJ2-1	TGTGCCAGCCGGGACAGGGAAGGCTACAATGAGCAGTTCTTC	CASRDREGYNEQFF